The clone carrying this T cell receptor (beta chain) was detected once. The CDR3 is 15 residues long. Germline V gives CDR1 KGHSH, CDR2 LQKENI. V was pared by 4 bases and J by 5 bases, with 6 bases of the junction left unmatched. This specimen belongs to a study of T cell repertoires in ileal Crohn's disease. TCRdb's table, derived via immunoSEQ multiplex PCR, lists solely in-frame clones and lacks some. This table has thousands of clones, 80% appearing once. Sequenced sample: ileal tissue. V is TRBV18 and J is TRBJ2-5, with 11 bases identical to TRBD2. This clonotype was obtained from an adult with Crohn's disease. Here the CDR3 DNA reads TGTGCCAGCTCACTGACTAGCGGGGAGGTGGAGACCCAGTACTTC. It codes for CASSLTSGEVETQYF. The complete variable domain, with remaining parts taken from reference TRBV18 and TRBJ2-5, reads NAGVMQNPRHLVRRRGQEARLRCSPMKGHSHVYWYRQLPEEGLKFMVYLQKENIIDESGMPKERFSAEFPKEGPSILRIQQVVRGDSAAYFCASSLTSGEVETQYFGPGTRLLVL.